This TCR beta chain was profiled in a study of T-cell reconstitution after alpha-beta-depleted transplantation in children. Researchers prepared the TCRbeta library using unique molecular identifiers, the study reports. TCRdb processed the PCR reads anew with MiXCR; each CDR3 protein has one entry. Of some 300,000 distinct CDR3 sequences in the sample, around 10% were seen once. Study outcomes and limitations: As was reported, about two months after transplant, alpha-beta T cells came from several hundred expanded graft clones.

The CDR3 is 16 amino acids. The germline CDR1 and CDR2 sequences are SGHRS and YFSETQ. Trimming took off 4 bases at V and 3 bases at J, with 16 bases between the two ends. This clonotype was seen a handful of times. What it binds is not known. The sequences come from PBMCs, collected before TCRalphabeta/CD19-depleted stem cell transplant. The receptor was derived from a boy in the first two years of life with acute myeloid leukemia, due to receive a stem cell transplant. The rearrangement uses TRBV5-1 and TRBJ2-2, with D tentatively TRBD1 (6 bases). The DNA for the CDR3 is TGCGCCAGCAGCCGATACACAGGGACCGACACCGGGGAGCTGTTTTTT. Amino acid sequence: CASSRYTGTDTGELFF. The full variable domain, with the rest looked up from reference TRBV5-1 and TRBJ2-2, is KAGVTQTPRYLIKTRGQQVTLSCSPISGHRSVSWYQQTPGQGLQFLFEYFSETQRNKGNFPGRFSGRQFSNSRSEMNVSTLELGDSALYLCASSRYTGTDTGELFFGEGSRLTVL.